This record covers a single T cell receptor (beta chain). With V trimmed by 4 bases and J by 7 bases, 8 bases remained unmatched. The CDR3 totals 17 residues. Germline V gives CDR1 SGHNT, CDR2 YENEEA. Assay used: immunoSEQ multiplex PCR; TCRdb lists only in-frame clones, some missing. The table has about 42,000 clones, roughly 80% seen once. The data were taken from a study of T cell changes during pregnancy in multiple sclerosis. The V and J genes are TRBV11-3 and TRBJ2-1, with TRBD2 matching 15 bases. The receptor was derived from a female donor with multiple sclerosis, enrolled in a pregnancy study. Sequences were derived from CD4+ T cells from peripheral blood mononuclear cells, sampled before pregnancy. This chain's CDR3 is CASSSGLAGGYPNEQFF. The DNA of the CDR3 is TGTGCCAGCAGCTCGGGACTAGCGGGAGGATACCCAAATGAGCAGTTCTTC. Based on the CDR3 plus reference TRBV11-3 and TRBJ2-1, the full variable domain is EAGVVQSPRYKIIEKKQPVAFWCNPISGHNTLYWYLQNLGQGPELLIRYENEEAVDDSQLPKDRFSAERLKGVDSTLKIQPAELGDSAVYLCASSSGLAGGYPNEQFFGPGTRLTVL.